Listed here are 28 T cell receptor beta chains from one sample, sequenced in a study of T-cell memory formation after mild COVID-19. MiXCR, run by TCRdb on the 5' RACE reads, gives a single entry per CDR3 protein. The sample has 120,000 or so distinct CDR3 sequences, over 15% seen once. Sequenced sample: PBMCs or a T cell subset sorted from them (not recorded which). The receptors derive from a man aged 18 to 29 who had mild COVID-19 (a few samples of this study predate the infection). Cell type and time point are not known.

In regard to this clonotype: A much larger clone differs from this one at a single base, so this may be a read error. The J gene is TRBJ2-1, the V gene TRBV5-1; 11 bases fit TRBD2. CDR1 is SGHRS, CDR2 YFSETQ, per germline. The CDR3 covers 13 residues. Losses at the gene ends were 4 bases for V and 8 bases for J; bases not matched to a gene: 2. CDR3 protein: CASSPGLADEQFF. The CDR3 DNA is TGCGCCAGCAGCCCGGGACTAGCGGATGAGCAGTTCTTC.

Many counts were recorded for this clonotype. The chain has TRBV5-1 and TRBJ2-5; weak D call: TRBD1 (6 bases). From germline, CDR1 is SGHRS and CDR2 YFSETQ. V was cut by 5 bases and J by 5 bases, with 19 bases left in between. This CDR3 has 15 residues. CDR3 sequence (DNA): TGCGCCAGCAGTCAACAGGGTAATTTGAGGGAGACCCAGTACTTC. Translated, it gives CASSQQGNLRETQYF.

This clonotype was recorded a few times. The rearrangement uses TRBV5-1 and TRBJ2-1; 7 nucleotides align to TRBD2. The CDR3 is 14 amino acids. CDR1 is SGHRS, CDR2 YFSETQ, per germline. With V trimmed by 4 bases and J by 9 bases, 10 bases remained unmatched. The CDR3 region is CASSPRSSGGEQFF. The CDR3 bases are TGCGCCAGCAGCCCGCGTTCGTCGGGGGGTGAGCAGTTCTTC.

This chain joins TRBV5-1 and TRBJ2-5; D ambiguous. This CDR3 spans 14 amino acids. V was trimmed by 4 bases and J by 5 bases, leaving 15 bases between them. The germline V gene has CDR1 SGHRS and CDR2 YFSETQ. CDR3 region: CASSAEPDGETQYF. As DNA, the CDR3 is TGCGCCAGCAGCGCCGAACCGGATGGGGAGACCCAGTACTTC.

The chain employs TRBV20-1 and TRBJ2-4; D remains unclear. CDR3 length: 14 amino acids. V dropped 0 bases and J dropped 0 bases, with 6 bases sitting between them. Per the germline V gene, CDR1 is DFQATT and CDR2 is SNEGSKA (reference sequence). CDR3 in amino acids: CSARDALAKNIQYF. The DNA of the CDR3 is TGCAGTGCTAGAGATGCGTTAGCCAAAAACATTCAGTACTTC.

The gene calls are TRBV5-1 and TRBJ2-5; tentatively, D is TRBD1 (6 bases). CDR1 is SGHRS, CDR2 YFSETQ, per germline. The CDR3 runs 14 residues. V was cut by 7 bases and J by 4 bases, with 17 bases left in between. The chain's CDR3 is CASGLQGPGETQYF. The CDR3 nucleotides are TGCGCCAGCGGGCTGCAGGGGCCAGGAGAGACCCAGTACTTC.

This clonotype showed up just a few times. The chain recombines TRBV12-3 or TRBV12-4 with TRBJ2-5, with 7 nucleotides matching TRBD1. The CDR3 covers 13 residues. The V gene end was trimmed by 5 bases and the J gene end by 5 bases; junction bases not matched to a gene: 5. The CDR3 protein is CASSATGSETQYF. The CDR3 bases are TGTGCCAGCAGTGCGACAGGGTCGGAGACCCAGTACTTC.

The rearrangement uses TRBV9 and TRBJ2-6; D is possibly TRBD2 (5 bases). The CDR3 runs to 16 residues. Trimming left V 0 bases short and J 0 bases short, with 7 bases between. CDR1 is SGDLS, CDR2 YYNGEE, per germline. CDR3 DNA sequence: TGTGCCAGCAGCGTAGTCGGGGACTCTGGGGCCAACGTCCTGACTTTC. Its translation is CASSVVGDSGANVLTF. Together with reference TRBV9 and TRBJ2-6, the CDR3 gives the full variable domain: DSGVTQTPKHLITATGQRVTLRCSPRSGDLSVYWYQQSLDQGLQFLIQYYNGEERAKGNILERFSAQQFPDLHSELNLSSLELGDSALYFCASSVVGDSGANVLTFGAGSRLTVL.

In this sample, this clonotype turned up many times. V and J are TRBV7-2 and TRBJ2-1; D not certain. The germline gives CDR1 SGHTA, CDR2 FQGNSA. Trimming removed 3 bases from V and 8 bases from J, with 5 bases in between. The CDR3 extends over 11 amino acids. This CDR3 is CASSFFHEQFF. DNA for the CDR3: TGTGCCAGCAGCTTTTTCCATGAGCAGTTCTTC.

In its sample, this clonotype was seen a few times. The chain links TRBV5-1 to TRBJ1-1, with D maybe TRBD1 (6 bases). The germline V and J ends were trimmed by 1 base and 0 bases, with 10 bases remaining between them. Germline V lookup: CDR1 SGHRS, CDR2 YFSETQ. This CDR3 has 15 amino acids. Here the CDR3 DNA reads TGCGCCAGCAGCTTGCTCGGACAGATGAACACTGAAGCTTTCTTT. As protein: CASSLLGQMNTEAFF.

The V and J genes are TRBV10-3 and TRBJ2-5; D unclear. This CDR3 spans 11 amino acids. V was pared by 6 bases and J by 1 base, with 3 bases between. Germline-derived CDR1 and CDR2 are ENHRY and SYGVKD. Here the CDR3 DNA reads TGTGCCATCAGGGTCCAAGAGACCCAGTACTTC. Protein sequence: CAIRVQETQYF.

This clonotype has a handful of counts. The chain is built from TRBV5-1 and TRBJ2-5; 11 bases are a match to TRBD2. Trimming took 4 bases from V and 2 from J; bases not matched to a gene: 10. This CDR3 is 17 amino acids long. Germline V gene sequence: CDR1 SGHRS, CDR2 YFSETQ. The CDR3 spells CASSLGTSGKSQETQYF. Here the CDR3 DNA reads TGCGCCAGCAGCCTCGGGACTAGCGGAAAGTCACAAGAGACCCAGTACTTC.

In this sample, this clonotype turned up a few times. The rearrangement joins TRBV18 to TRBJ1-2; 7 bases are shared with TRBD1. J lost 5 bases, V lost 5 bases, and 5 bases had no gene match. The CDR3 runs 13 residues. CDR1 is KGHSH and CDR2 is LQKENI in the germline V gene. This chain's CDR3 is CASSAGQIYGYTF. The CDR3 region has the DNA TGTGCCAGCTCAGCGGGACAGATTTATGGCTACACCTTC.

The rearrangement joins TRBV5-1 to TRBJ1-1; D remains unclear. This CDR3 is built from 15 residues. Trimming took 4 bases from V and 3 from J, leaving 16 bases between them. CDR1 and CDR2 (germline): SGHRS, YFSETQ. CDR3 DNA sequence: TGCGCCAGCAGCCGGGCCCCCGGGGAGGACACTGAAGCTTTCTTT. Amino acid sequence: CASSRAPGEDTEAFF.

This clonotype showed up many times. DNA for the CDR3: TGTGCCAGCAGCCCTACGGGGCTGACCGGGGAGCTGTTTTTT. It encodes CASSPTGLTGELFF. This chain joins TRBV7-3 and TRBJ2-2; the D gene could be TRBD1 or TRBD2 (5 bases each). V lost 5 bases and J 5 bases, leaving 12 bases between the germline ends. The CDR3 is 14 residues long. Germline values: CDR1 SGHTA, CDR2 FQGTGA.

V is TRBV12-5 and J is TRBJ2-1; perhaps D is TRBD1 or TRBD2 (7 bases each). Per the germline V gene, CDR1 is LGHNT and CDR2 is FRNRAP. V gave up 2 bases and J gave up 0 bases, with 29 bases separating them. CDR3 size: 22 residues. The CDR3 here is CASGLITRAGGLRGSSYNEQFF. CDR3 coding DNA: TGTGCTAGTGGTTTGATTACTCGGGCAGGGGGTCTGCGGGGGAGCTCCTACAATGAGCAGTTCTTC.

The chain couples TRBV5-1 to TRBJ2-7, with TRBD1 as a possible D gene (5 bases). CDR3 size: 14 residues. Germline V gene data show CDR1 as SGHRS and CDR2 as YFSETQ. The V end lost 1 base, the J end lost 4 bases, and 12 bases lay between the germline ends. CDR3 region: CASSLLDSLYEQYF. CDR3 DNA: TGCGCCAGCAGCTTGCTAGACAGCTTATACGAGCAGTACTTC.

This clonotype showed up just a few times. The V call is TRBV20-1, the J call TRBJ2-1; D ambiguous. The length of the CDR3 is 11 residues. V was trimmed by 1 base and J by 7 bases, leaving 5 bases between them. In germline, CDR1 is DFQATT, CDR2 SNEGSKA (reference sequence). Here the CDR3 reads CSARVRNEQFF. The CDR3 region has the DNA TGCAGTGCTAGAGTGCGGAATGAGCAGTTCTTC.

The V gene is TRBV2, the J gene TRBJ2-7; 7 positions match TRBD1. Germline values: CDR1 SNHLY, CDR2 FYNNEI. The CDR3 consists of 14 residues. The J segment lost 0 bases and the V segment lost 7 bases, leaving 6 bases of the junction unmatched. Here the CDR3 reads CASKDRYTSYEQYF. CDR3 DNA sequence: TGTGCCAGCAAGGACAGGTACACCTCCTACGAGCAGTACTTC.

The sample holds a few counts of this clonotype. This chain links TRBV16 with TRBJ1-1; D call uncertain. The CDR3 loop spans 15 amino acids. Germline CDR1 and CDR2: KGHSY and FQNENV. V lost 3 bases and J lost 0, with 11 bases in between. The CDR3: CASSQEQTMNTEAFF. The CDR3 nucleotides are TGTGCCAGCAGCCAGGAACAGACAATGAACACTGAAGCTTTCTTT.

The chain joins TRBV6-5 to TRBJ1-1; D gene ambiguous. CDR3 length: 13 residues. Germline V gives CDR1 MNHEY, CDR2 SVGAGI. V was clipped by 2 bases and J by 7 bases, with 11 bases between them. CDR3 protein: CASSYDWSREAFF. CDR3 nucleotide sequence: TGTGCCAGCAGTTACGACTGGTCTCGTGAAGCTTTCTTT.

This clonotype appeared a few times. The chain recombines TRBV7-8 with TRBJ2-3; 7 bases line up with TRBD2. The germline gives CDR1 SGHVS, CDR2 FQNEAQ. The CDR3 is 14 residues long. V lost 2 bases and J lost 5; bases outside the gene matches: 4. The CDR3 reads CASSLNSGIDTQYF. CDR3 nucleotides: TGTGCCAGCAGCTTAAACAGCGGGATAGATACGCAGTATTTT. Full variable domain (rest looked up from reference TRBV7-8 and TRBJ2-3): GAGVSQSPRYKVAKRGQDVALRCDPISGHVSLFWYQQALGQGPEFLTYFQNEAQLDKSGLPSDRFFAERPEGSVSTLKIQRTQQEDSAVYLCASSLNSGIDTQYFGPGTRLTVL.

This chain connects TRBV12-3 or TRBV12-4 to TRBJ2-5, with TRBD1 matching over 12 bases. Trimming took 5 bases from V and 5 from J; bases not matched to a gene: 9. CDR3 length equals 16 residues. The CDR3 loop is CASSQGQGALGETQYF. The CDR3 nucleotides read TGTGCCAGCAGTCAGGGACAGGGGGCGTTGGGGGAGACCCAGTACTTC.

This clonotype was seen a handful of times. The chain couples TRBV11-2 to TRBJ2-7, with D possibly being TRBD1 or TRBD2 (5 bases each). The CDR3 runs to 15 residues. CDR1 is SGHAT and CDR2 is FQNNGV in the germline V gene. V was clipped by 3 bases and J by 3 bases, with 15 bases between them. The CDR3 loop reads CASSFGTLAGYEQYF. The CDR3 region has the DNA TGTGCCAGCAGCTTTGGGACGCTGGCGGGCTACGAGCAGTACTTC.

This clonotype was counted only a few times. J is TRBJ2-4 and V is TRBV6-6; TRBD1 matches 10 bases. Germline CDR1 MNHNY, CDR2 SVGAGI (reference sequence). This CDR3 has 15 residues. After removal of 4 bases from V and 6 bases from J, the junction contained 6 bases not matched to a gene. CDR3 sequence: CASSSPDRGGNIQYF. The DNA of the CDR3 is TGTGCCAGCAGTTCCCCGGACAGGGGGGGAAACATTCAGTACTTC.

This clonotype was counted only a few times. V and J are TRBV25-1 and TRBJ2-4, with D unresolved. Deletions cut 1 base from V and 4 bases from J, with 5 bases between. Germline V CDR1 and CDR2: MGHDK, SYGVNS. The CDR3 consists of 13 residues. CDR3 loop: CASSELGKNIQYF. CDR3 in DNA: TGTGCCAGCAGTGAATTAGGGAAAAACATTCAGTACTTC. The whole variable domain, filled in from reference TRBV25-1 and TRBJ2-4, reads EADIYQTPRYLVIGTGKKITLECSQTMGHDKMYWYQQDPGMELHLIHYSYGVNSTEKGDLSSESTVSRIRTEHFPLTLESARPSHTSQYLCASSELGKNIQYFGAGTRLSVL.

In this sample, this clonotype turned up a few times. The chain is built from TRBV5-4 and TRBJ2-3, with D perhaps assigned TRBD1 or TRBD2 (5 bases each). V shed 4 bases and J shed 2 bases, with 14 bases lying between them. Germline V gene lookup returns CDR1 SGHNT and CDR2 YYREEE (reference sequence). The CDR3 loop spans 15 amino acids. CDR3 loop: CASSPGTPHTDTQYF. Written as DNA, the CDR3 is TGTGCCAGCAGCCCGGGGACGCCCCACACAGATACGCAGTATTTT.

The chain combines TRBV12-3 or TRBV12-4 with TRBJ2-7; TRBD1 matches 10 bases. Trimming removed 5 bases from V and 10 bases from J; junction bases left unmatched: 5. CDR3 size: 12 residues. The CDR3 sequence: CASSMTGGEQYF. The CDR3 DNA is TGTGCCAGCAGTATGACAGGGGGCGAACAGTACTTC.